This T cell receptor beta chain was identified in a study of blood T cell repertoires in COVID-19. Background on the study: COVID-19 samples from acute and convalescent phases originated in the United States, Italy and Spain. From T cells, B-cell-depleted T cells, or PBMCs came the material, which was cDNA or gDNA.

In the authors' methods: The authors estimated nucleated cell counts from reference gene primer amplification. Profiled with immunoSEQ multiplex PCR; TCRdb holds only in-frame clones, not every one. From that table come the V and J calls and clone size; the DNA was used to work out D and trimming. The table shows about 200,000 clones, with 84% occurring only once. CDR3 length equals 14 residues. Germline CDR1 and CDR2: SGDLS and YYNGEE. The V end lost 5 bases, the J end lost 7 bases, and 18 bases lay between the germline ends. The receptor's source is a woman aged 70-85 years with active or convalescent COVID-19. Sequenced: peripheral blood. V usage is TRBV9 and J usage is TRBJ1-2; D is perhaps TRBD1 (6 bases). CDR3 region: CASRASGQLRGYTF. The CDR3 coding sequence is TGTGCCAGCAGAGCCTCGGGACAACTACGTGGCTACACCTTC.